One sample yielded the 7 T cell receptor beta chains listed below, sequenced in a study of cytomegalovirus exposure and HLA in healthy donors (dated by TCRdb to 2017 to 2019). Receptor amplification or capture employed the immunoSEQ multiplex PCR assay. This immuneACCESS table, as held by TCRdb, lists in-frame sequences with V and J called but not all clones. Of the missing ones, under half trace to an unresolved V gene in checked studies; the others have no known cause. The sample records 150,000 to 200,000 clones, about nine tenths of which are singletons. The ten largest clones add up to just over 4% of the sample. The material sequenced was PBMCs. All receptors derive from a man aged 18 to 29 in good health and CMV-seropositive.

The chain combines TRBV6-5 with TRBJ2-2; D remains unclear. This CDR3 region has 12 residues. V dropped 7 bases and J dropped 5 bases, with 8 bases sitting between them. Per the germline V gene, CDR1 is MNHEY and CDR2 is SVGAGI. DNA for the CDR3: TGTGCCAGCAACCACGGGACCGGGGAGCTGTTTTTT. It yields the protein CASNHGTGELFF.

This clone was counted once. The chain links TRBV6-1 to TRBJ2-7, with D unclear. The CDR3 is 13 residues long. V shed 2 bases and J shed 8 bases, with 13 bases lying between them. Germline values: CDR1 MNHNS, CDR2 SASEGT. The CDR3, as DNA: TGTGCCAGCAGTGAATCGCCATCGGTTAAGCAGTACTTC. Translation: CASSESPSVKQYF.

This clone showed up just once. The chain couples TRBV7-3 to TRBJ2-2; 13 positions agree with TRBD2. CDR1 is SGHTA, CDR2 FQGTGA, per germline. This CDR3 region has 16 residues. The V segment lost 5 bases and the J segment 6 bases; nucleotides outside the gene matches: 6. The CDR3 region is CASSLRTSGSAGELFF. The CDR3 coding sequence is TGTGCCAGCAGCCTCCGGACTAGCGGGAGTGCCGGGGAGCTGTTTTTT.

The chain carries TRBV9 and TRBJ1-1; D is unclear. V was trimmed by 4 bases and J by 1 base, leaving 17 bases between them. The germline V gene has CDR1 SGDLS and CDR2 YYNGEE. The CDR3 runs 16 residues. The CDR3 is CASSNRFEVSNTEAFF. The CDR3 DNA is TGTGCCAGCAGCAATAGATTCGAGGTTTCGAACACTGAAGCTTTCTTT.

The J gene is TRBJ2-3, the V gene TRBV7-6; 9 nucleotides align to TRBD2. Germline loops: CDR1 SGHVS, CDR2 FNYEAQ. The ends lost 1 base at V and 4 bases at J; junction bases unmatched: 6. The CDR3 loop spans 16 amino acids. The CDR3 nucleotides are TGTGCCAGCAGCTTAGGGCCAGCGGGAGGTGCAGATACGCAGTATTTT. Translated, it gives CASSLGPAGGADTQYF.

Points on this clone: At the DNA level, this CDR3 is encoded by other sequences in the same sample as well. V usage is TRBV10-3 and J usage is TRBJ1-5; unclear D gene. V lost 0 bases and J lost 0, with 6 bases in between. Per germline, CDR1 ENHRY and CDR2 SYGVKD. This CDR3 spans 15 amino acids. The CDR3 sequence: CAISESGGSNQPQHF. CDR3 coding DNA: TGTGCCATCAGTGAGTCTGGCGGTAGCAATCAGCCCCAGCATTTT.

The CDR3 here is CASSPPGQTNTEAFF. Here the CDR3 DNA reads TGTGCCAGCTCACCACCGGGACAGACGAACACTGAAGCTTTCTTT. The chain is built from TRBV18 and TRBJ1-1; 7 bases agree with TRBD1. This CDR3 spans 15 amino acids. The germline gives CDR1 KGHSH, CDR2 LQKENI. V trimming: 0 bases; J trimming: 1 base; junction bases outside the gene matches: 2. Using reference TRBV18 and TRBJ1-1 for the parts outside the CDR3, the full variable domain is NAGVMQNPRHLVRRRGQEARLRCSPMKGHSHVYWYRQLPEEGLKFMVYLQKENIIDESGMPKERFSAEFPKEGPSILRIQQVVRGDSAAYFCASSPPGQTNTEAFFGQGTRLTVV.